A selection of T cell receptor beta chains follows, all from one sample in a study of early T cells in non-severe SARS-CoV-2 infection. TCRdb processed the 5' RACE reads anew with MiXCR; each CDR3 protein has one entry. The table includes approximately 28,000 distinct CDR3 sequences, 3.5% to 5.5% detected once. This specimen consisted of whole blood, obtained at baseline. These receptors were taken from an adult who was a healthcare worker with PCR-confirmed SARS-CoV-2 infection or an uninfected control (not recorded which). CDR3s leave out the opening cysteine and the closing phenylalanine or tryptophan. A D gene is named only where the DNA matches it firmly.

D,J,V,CDR3
.,TRBJ1-6,TRBV6-6,ASSLPSSTDNSPLH
TRBD1,TRBJ2-7,TRBV9,ASGPGGYEQY
.,TRBJ2-7,TRBV7-6,ASSLEAVYEQY
.,TRBJ1-1,TRBV20-1,SARVTDGADTEAF
.,TRBJ2-1,TRBV20-1,SADSAYNEQF
.,TRBJ2-1,TRBV7-9,ASSLIFRVPQKREQF
.,TRBJ1-4,TRBV19,ASSGPHVWSAEKLF
TRBD2,TRBJ2-3,TRBV19,ASSIPRLAGGGTQY
TRBD2,TRBJ2-7,TRBV19,ASSIDSGVFGSYEQY
TRBD2,TRBJ2-4,TRBV12-3/TRBV12-4,ASSSSAGDDIQY
TRBD2,TRBJ2-7,TRBV7-8,ASSLLVGGAGEQY
TRBD1,TRBJ2-1,TRBV28,ASSLGTGGLNEQF
.,TRBJ1-1,TRBV12-2,ASRQVSPGRNTEAF
TRBD2,TRBJ2-3,TRBV29-1,SVVGLAGYDTQY
TRBD2,TRBJ2-2,TRBV7-2,ASSRLAFNTGELF
TRBD2,TRBJ2-3,TRBV12-3/TRBV12-4,ASSLSGGGADTQY
.,TRBJ1-5,TRBV2,ASSNRQVNQPQH
TRBD2,TRBJ2-3,TRBV7-2,ASSFLAGGADTQY
.,TRBJ1-1,TRBV5-4,VSAGWNTEAF
.,TRBJ2-1,TRBV28,ASQAGVEQF
.,TRBJ2-7,TRBV7-7,ASSLAAGNPYEQY
.,TRBJ2-3,TRBV6-5,ASSRDTTDTQY
.,TRBJ2-7,TRBV29-1,SVDSGVSYEQY
TRBD1,TRBJ2-7,TRBV10-3,AISDTGQGLREQY
TRBD2,TRBJ2-3,TRBV27,ASSDLAGGPEDTQY